This entry describes one T cell receptor beta chain. The data are from a study of T cell changes during pregnancy in multiple sclerosis. V lost 5 bases and J lost 4, with 12 bases in between. Germline CDR1 LNHDA, CDR2 SQIVND (reference sequence). This CDR3 has 14 residues. Profiling relied on immunoSEQ multiplex PCR, and the TCRdb table lists in-frame clones only, not all of them. The data hold 45,000 or so clones, with just over 90% observed a single time. The clonotype was recovered from a female donor with multiple sclerosis, enrolled in a pregnancy study. V is TRBV19 and J is TRBJ1-5; no definite D call. Sequences were obtained from PBMCs (not recorded whether the cells were cultured). The DNA for the CDR3 is TGTGCCAGTAGTCCACACCCCCAGAATCAGCCCCAGCATTTT. Its protein is CASSPHPQNQPQHF.